Listed here is a single T cell receptor (beta chain). Its specificity is not known. This entry comes from a study of cytomegalovirus exposure and HLA in healthy donors. Study overall: The same platform as the approximately 700 first-cohort repertoires was used for the 120 validation repertoires, a later analysis reported. Whole-study findings and limits: Most TCR sequences were uncommon, yet certain public TCRs appeared in many donors. The listing of 150 to 200 TCR beta chains classed them as cytomegalovirus-associated.

Repertoires were generated with immunoSEQ multiplex PCR, while TCRdb's copy carries only in-frame clones and drops some. The table shows roughly 120,000 clones, with about 87% occurring only once. The CDR3 contains 16 residues. The germline V gene has CDR1 SGHRS and CDR2 YFSETQ. Trimming stripped 0 bases from V and 6 bases from J, with 18 bases between. This TCR came from a man aged 18 to 30 in good health and CMV-seronegative. This chain links TRBV5-1 with TRBJ1-2; no reliable D call. The sequenced sample was PBMCs. In DNA form, the CDR3 reads TGCGCCAGCAGCTTGGGGCTGACTTCTATGGCGGATGGCTACACCTTC. Amino acids: CASSLGLTSMADGYTF.